The clone carrying this T cell receptor (beta chain) was recorded many times. The data originate from a study of response to subunit inactivated influenza vaccine. TCRdb itself ran the RT-PCR reads through MiXCR, one entry per CDR3 protein. The sample includes roughly 540,000 distinct CDR3 sequences, roughly 25% of them seen just once. The same data also contributed to another study, on T cells expressing NK-cell markers. That report notes: 5'RACE template switching built TCR beta cDNA with unique molecular identifiers. It was sorted CD3+CD56-NKG2C+, CD3+CD56+NKG2C- and CD3+CD56+NKG2C+ T cells that provided the TCR beta repertoires. Dominant NKG2C+ clonotypes made up about 1.0-7.0% of CD8+ T cells in a handful of donors. In a handful of donors, dominant clonotypes made up roughly 25-60.1% of CD3+CD56-NKG2C+ cells. There remained a lack of clarity about HCMV specificity of expanded NKG2C+ T cell clones.

The specimen was CD4+ T cells sorted from PBMCs, collected 11 to 12 days after vaccination. The sequence was obtained from a man aged 50 or older who received an inactivated influenza vaccine.

The CDR3 DNA sequence: TGCGCCAGCAGCCAACTGCGCGCCGGGACAGGGAATGAGCAGTTCTTC. This translates into CASSQLRAGTGNEQFF. V usage is TRBV4-1 and J usage is TRBJ2-1; the match to TRBD1 covers 9 bases. CDR1 is MGHRA, CDR2 YSYEKL, per germline. The CDR3 totals 16 residues. Unmatched junction bases numbered 9, after V lost 2 bases and J lost 7 bases.